This is a list of T cell receptor beta chains from one sample in a study of regulatory T cells in long-lasting Graves disease. TCRdb re-derived calls from the multiplex PCR reads in MiXCR, one entry per CDR3 protein. In the table there are roughly 500,000 distinct CDR3 sequences, around 15% of which are singletons. These data were also filed under a second study, of T cells in Graves' hyperthyroidism and ophthalmopathy.

Source: peripheral blood mononuclear cells (PBMCs), taken at new diagnosis, from a patient treated with antithyroid drugs. The receptors here all came from a woman aged 45-65 years with Graves disease. CDR3s include the opening cysteine and the closing phenylalanine or tryptophan. A D gene is named only where the DNA matches it firmly. Rows may omit the clone size; those that give it use once, few, many or a size class.

size: many
V: TRBV3-1
D: TRBD1
J: TRBJ2-7
DNA: TGTGCCAGCAGCCCCTACCGGGACAGGGCGCGTGAGCAGTACTTC
CDR3: CASSPYRDRAREQYF

size: few
V: TRBV7-2
D: .
J: TRBJ2-3
DNA: TGTGCCAGCAGCCAAGTACAGGGAACAGATACGCAGTATTTT
CDR3: CASSQVQGTDTQYF

size: .
V: TRBV5-8
D: .
J: TRBJ2-1
DNA: TGTGCCAGCAGCTCCGTATCGTTGTCTAGCGTCATGAACAATGAGCAGTTCTTC
CDR3: CASSSVSLSSVMNNEQFF

size: many
V: TRBV28
D: .
J: TRBJ1-1
DNA: TGTGCCAGCTCGGGGGGCGCAGTCACTGAAGCTTTCTTT
CDR3: CASSGGAVTEAFF

size: .
V: TRBV6-1
D: TRBD2
J: TRBJ2-1
DNA: TGTGCCACCCTAGCGGGACAGTTCTACAATGAGCAGTTCTTC
CDR3: CATLAGQFYNEQFF

size: many
V: TRBV6-1
D: TRBD2
J: TRBJ2-1
DNA: TGTGCCAGCAGTGAAGCCTTGCTCTTAAGATCTAGCGGGAGAGGTAATGAGCAGTTCTTC
CDR3: CASSEALLLRSSGRGNEQFF

size: .
V: TRBV19
D: .
J: TRBJ1-5
DNA: TGTGCCAGTAGTCACGATGGTCTTTATAGCAATCAGCCCCAGCATTTT
CDR3: CASSHDGLYSNQPQHF

size: many
V: TRBV28
D: .
J: TRBJ1-2
DNA: TGTGCCAGCAGTCTAACAGGGACGATCTATGGCTACACCTTC
CDR3: CASSLTGTIYGYTF

size: many
V: TRBV2
D: .
J: TRBJ1-5
DNA: TGTGCCAGCAGTGGACCTTTACCCCATCAGCCCCAGCATTTT
CDR3: CASSGPLPHQPQHF

size: many
V: TRBV6-5
D: .
J: TRBJ2-2
DNA: TGTGCCAGCAGTTACTTTCCCCCCGGACACGTCTCCGGGGAGCTGTTTTTT
CDR3: CASSYFPPGHVSGELFF

size: many
V: TRBV18
D: TRBD2
J: TRBJ2-1
DNA: TGTGCCAGCTCACTTACCGGGTTACTAGCGGCAAATGAGCAGTTCTTC
CDR3: CASSLTGLLAANEQFF

size: few
V: TRBV5-6
D: .
J: TRBJ2-7
DNA: TGTGCCAGCAGCTTGTGGGGAGATATGAGGGACGAGCAGTACTTC
CDR3: CASSLWGDMRDEQYF

size: .
V: TRBV11-2
D: TRBD1
J: TRBJ2-1
DNA: TGTGCCAGCAGCCGGGCGGACAGGGGGGGTTTAGATGAGCAGTTCTTC
CDR3: CASSRADRGGLDEQFF

size: few
V: TRBV10-3
D: .
J: TRBJ1-1
DNA: TGTGCCATCAGTGAGTCTTCATTTCTTAATCGGGGCACTGAAGCTTTCTTT
CDR3: CAISESSFLNRGTEAFF

size: many
V: TRBV7-8
D: .
J: TRBJ2-1
DNA: TGTGCCAGCAGCAAAGAACCCAGGACCTACAATGAGCAGTTCTTC
CDR3: CASSKEPRTYNEQFF

size: many
V: TRBV29-1
D: TRBD2
J: TRBJ2-7
DNA: TGCAGCGTTGAGTTAGCGGGAGGGAGGGAGCAGTACTTC
CDR3: CSVELAGGREQYF

size: .
V: TRBV4-2
D: .
J: TRBJ2-7
DNA: TGTGCCAGCAGCCGAGAGGGGCAGGGCGAGCAGTACTTC
CDR3: CASSREGQGEQYF

size: .
V: TRBV29-1
D: TRBD1
J: TRBJ1-3
DNA: TGCAGCGTAGCGGCGACAGGGGGCGTTGGAAACGCCATATATTTT
CDR3: CSVAATGGVGNAIYF

size: .
V: TRBV15
D: .
J: TRBJ1-4
DNA: TGTGCCACCAGCAATCACAGGGACCGTGAAAAACTGTTTTTT
CDR3: CATSNHRDREKLFF

size: few
V: TRBV19
D: .
J: TRBJ2-1
DNA: TGTGCCAGTAGTATTCTGGAGGGCTTTGAGCAGTTCTTC
CDR3: CASSILEGFEQFF

size: .
V: TRBV27
D: TRBD1
J: TRBJ2-1
DNA: TGTGCCAGCAGAATTCACAAAAACAGGGGGCGCAGATACAATGAGCAGTTCTTC
CDR3: CASRIHKNRGRRYNEQFF

size: many
V: TRBV11-3
D: .
J: TRBJ2-7
DNA: TGTGCCAGCAGCTTAGCGGCAGACTCCTACGAGCAGTACTTC
CDR3: CASSLAADSYEQYF

size: .
V: TRBV13
D: .
J: TRBJ2-5
DNA: TGTGCCAGCAGCTTATTCCGACTAGAGGGGGAAGAGACCCAGTACTTC
CDR3: CASSLFRLEGEETQYF

size: many
V: TRBV20-1
D: .
J: TRBJ2-7
DNA: TGCAGTGCTAGAGTAACCGGACACCACTACGAGCAGTACTTC
CDR3: CSARVTGHHYEQYF

size: many
V: TRBV11-2
D: TRBD1
J: TRBJ1-6
DNA: TGTGCCAGCAGCCTCGGACAGGGCACAGTTTCCCCCCTCCACTTT
CDR3: CASSLGQGTVSPLHF

size: many
V: TRBV6-2/TRBV6-3
D: .
J: TRBJ2-2
DNA: TGTGCCAGCAAACTAGCAGTGGTCACCGGGGAGCTGTTTTTT
CDR3: CASKLAVVTGELFF

size: many
V: TRBV16
D: TRBD2
J: TRBJ2-1
DNA: TGTGCCAGCAGCCAATGGGCTAGCGGGAGCCACACGGGTGAGCAGTTCTTC
CDR3: CASSQWASGSHTGEQFF

size: few
V: TRBV7-2
D: TRBD1
J: TRBJ2-1
DNA: TGTGCCAGCAGCTTAGCCCCTCAGGGGGTTGAGCAGTTCTTC
CDR3: CASSLAPQGVEQFF

size: .
V: TRBV10-2
D: .
J: TRBJ1-1
DNA: TGCGCCAGCAAGAGAGAAGTTGAAGCTTTCTTT
CDR3: CASKREVEAFF

size: .
V: TRBV29-1
D: .
J: TRBJ2-1
DNA: TGCAGCGTTTTTATGGGTCAGAGCTACAATGAGCAGTTCTTC
CDR3: CSVFMGQSYNEQFF